This T cell receptor beta chain was recorded in a study of cytomegalovirus exposure and HLA in healthy donors. Study-level information: Sequencing of 150 million to 200 million T cells in an earlier analysis found 100 million to 140 million unique TCR beta sequences. About 80 million unique TCRs from HLA-typed donors made up an early data release.

About this clone: Antigen unknown.

Both 60 Vbeta primers and 13 Jbeta primers went into the PCR. Some clones are missing from TCRdb's copy, which holds only in-frame ones; the method was immunoSEQ multiplex PCR. The repertoire has fewer than 250,000 clones, approximately 82% of them found once; the top ten carry approximately 1.7%. Trimming removed 1 base at V and 1 base at J, with 12 bases between. The CDR3 length is 16 residues. Germline V gene data show CDR1 as SGHRS and CDR2 as YFSETQ. Overall study findings and caveats: 164 TCR beta chains were listed as cytomegalovirus-associated.

The sequencing input was PBMCs. The sequence derives from a man aged 35-49 years in good health and CMV-seropositive. The chain uses TRBV5-1 and TRBJ1-5; TRBD1 might be the D (5 bases). The DNA for the CDR3 is TGCGCCAGCAGCTTGCCCCGGGGGGTAAGCAATCAGCCCCAGCATTTT. This encodes CASSLPRGVSNQPQHF.